The T cell receptor beta chain described here comes from a study of regulatory T cells in long-lasting Graves disease. Points from the study as a whole: Repertoires from persistent disease leaned toward TRBV28, TRBJ1-2 and TRBJ2-5.

In regard to this clonotype: Antigen unknown.

The germline V gene encodes CDR1 SGHVS and CDR2 FQNEAQ. V was trimmed by 5 bases and J by 3 bases, leaving 10 bases between them. The CDR3 is 13 amino acids. The time point was: persistent/refractory GD, antithyroid drugs over 5 years with positive TRAb. The TCR library was made from RNA extracted from PBMCs. Staff took roughly 9 milliliters of peripheral blood and put it into EDTA tubes. Combining iRepertoire HTBI primers with Arm-PCR of CDR3 regions, the authors built TCR beta libraries. One entry per CDR3 protein, called by TCRdb with MiXCR from the multiplex PCR reads. The sample consists of around 510,000 distinct CDR3 sequences, around 20% of them appearing once.

The V call is TRBV7-8, the J call TRBJ1-1; tentative D call: TRBD1 (5 bases). This material consisted of peripheral blood mononuclear cells (PBMCs), taken when the disease was refractory, from a patient treated with antithyroid drugs. This TCR derives from a female donor with Graves disease. CDR3: CASSAGTHTEAFF. The CDR3 DNA reads TGTGCCAGCAGCGCCGGGACCCACACTGAAGCTTTCTTT.